This T cell receptor beta chain was found in a study of cytomegalovirus exposure and HLA in healthy donors. It was with 60 Vbeta and 13 Jbeta primers that the PCR ran. The method was immunoSEQ multiplex PCR; TCRdb's version includes in-frame clones alone and lacks a portion of them. Among roughly 100,000 clones, roughly 85% were seen once, and the ten largest hold just over 2.5%. Study-level points and caveats: Most CMV-associated TCR beta chains appeared HLA-restricted in a later analysis. Immune exposure was documented only through CMV serostatus.

As for this clone: Its specificity is unknown.

The CDR3 totals 15 residues. V lost 2 bases and J lost 2, with 11 bases in between. The germline V gene has CDR1 SEHNR and CDR2 FQNEAQ (reference sequence). Sequenced: PBMCs. This clonotype was obtained from a man between 35 and 55 years old in good health and CMV-seronegative. The chain links TRBV7-9 to TRBJ2-3; D is perhaps TRBD2 (5 bases). The CDR3 coding sequence is TGTGCCAGCAGCTTAATGGACTTACCCACAGATACGCAGTATTTT. It is translated as CASSLMDLPTDTQYF.